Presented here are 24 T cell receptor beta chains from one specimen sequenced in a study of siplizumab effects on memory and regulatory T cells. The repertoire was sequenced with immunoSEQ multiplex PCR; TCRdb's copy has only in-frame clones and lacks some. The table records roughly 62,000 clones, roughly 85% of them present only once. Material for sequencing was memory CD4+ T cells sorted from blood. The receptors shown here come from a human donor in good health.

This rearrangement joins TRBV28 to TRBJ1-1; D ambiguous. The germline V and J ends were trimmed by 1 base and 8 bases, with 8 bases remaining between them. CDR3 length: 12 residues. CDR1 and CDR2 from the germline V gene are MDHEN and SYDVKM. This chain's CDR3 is CASSLSWREAFF. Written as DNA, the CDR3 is TGTGCCAGCAGTTTATCGTGGAGGGAAGCTTTCTTT.

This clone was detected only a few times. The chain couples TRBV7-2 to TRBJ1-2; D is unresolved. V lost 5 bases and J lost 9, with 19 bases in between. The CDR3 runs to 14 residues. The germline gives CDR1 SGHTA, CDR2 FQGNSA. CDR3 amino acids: CASSPNRASWSYTF. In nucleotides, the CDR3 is TGTGCCAGCAGCCCTAATCGGGCCTCCTGGAGCTACACCTTC.

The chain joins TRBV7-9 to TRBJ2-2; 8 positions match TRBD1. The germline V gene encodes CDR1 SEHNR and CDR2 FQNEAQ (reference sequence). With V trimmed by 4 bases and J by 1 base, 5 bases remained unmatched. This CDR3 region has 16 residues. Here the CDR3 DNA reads TGTGCCAGCAGCTCGGACAGGGTGATGAACACCGGGGAGCTGTTTTTT. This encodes CASSSDRVMNTGELFF.

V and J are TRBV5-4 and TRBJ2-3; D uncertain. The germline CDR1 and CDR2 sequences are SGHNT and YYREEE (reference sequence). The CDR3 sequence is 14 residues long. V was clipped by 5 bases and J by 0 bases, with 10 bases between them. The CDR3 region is CASRPTTSTDTQYF. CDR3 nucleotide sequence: TGTGCCAGCAGGCCCACGACGAGCACAGATACGCAGTATTTT.

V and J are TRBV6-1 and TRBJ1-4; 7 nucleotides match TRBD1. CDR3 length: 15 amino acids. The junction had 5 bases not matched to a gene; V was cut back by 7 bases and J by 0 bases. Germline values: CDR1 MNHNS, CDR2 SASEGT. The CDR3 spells CASKTGQATNEKLFF. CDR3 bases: TGTGCCAGCAAAACCGGACAGGCAACTAATGAAAAACTGTTTTTT.

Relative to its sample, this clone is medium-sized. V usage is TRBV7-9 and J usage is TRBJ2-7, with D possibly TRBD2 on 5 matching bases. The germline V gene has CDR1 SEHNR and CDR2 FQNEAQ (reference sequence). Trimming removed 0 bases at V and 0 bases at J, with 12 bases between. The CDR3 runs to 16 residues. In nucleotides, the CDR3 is TGTGCCAGCAGCTTAGCGTTACTAGTAGGCTCCTACGAGCAGTACTTC. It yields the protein CASSLALLVGSYEQYF.

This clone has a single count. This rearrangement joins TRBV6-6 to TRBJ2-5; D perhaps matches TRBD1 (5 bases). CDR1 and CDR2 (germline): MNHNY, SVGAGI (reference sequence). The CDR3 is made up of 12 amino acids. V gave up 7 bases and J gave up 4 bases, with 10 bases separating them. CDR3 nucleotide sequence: TGTGCCAGCATGATGGGGCCAGAGACCCAGTACTTC. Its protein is CASMMGPETQYF.

CDR3 nucleotide sequence: TGTGCCAGTAGTACCGCCCGCGCGGGGTCAGATACGCAGTATTTT. Amino acids: CASSTARAGSDTQYF. The chain combines TRBV19 with TRBJ2-3, with a possible D match to TRBD2 (6 bases). V lost 4 bases and J lost 4, with 15 bases in between. Germline V gives CDR1 LNHDA, CDR2 SQIVND (reference sequence). This CDR3 is built from 15 residues.

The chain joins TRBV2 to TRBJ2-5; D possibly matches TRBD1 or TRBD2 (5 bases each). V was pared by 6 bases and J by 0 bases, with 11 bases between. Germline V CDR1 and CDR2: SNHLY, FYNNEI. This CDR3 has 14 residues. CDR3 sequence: CASRARDHQETQYF. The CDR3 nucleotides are TGTGCCAGCAGGGCCAGGGACCACCAAGAGACCCAGTACTTC.

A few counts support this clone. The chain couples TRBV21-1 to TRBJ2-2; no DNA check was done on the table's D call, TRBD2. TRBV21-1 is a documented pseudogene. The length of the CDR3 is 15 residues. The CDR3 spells CASSTRTSSAGELFF. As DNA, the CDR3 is TGTGCCAGCAGCACTAGGACTAGTTCGGCCGGGGAGCTGTTTTTT.

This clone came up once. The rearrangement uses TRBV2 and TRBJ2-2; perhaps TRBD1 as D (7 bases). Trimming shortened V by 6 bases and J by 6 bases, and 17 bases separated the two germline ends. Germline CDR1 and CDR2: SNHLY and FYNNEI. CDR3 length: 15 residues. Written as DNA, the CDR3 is TGTGCCAGCAGGCGGGACAGAGGTGGTGCCGGGGAGCTGTTTTTT. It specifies CASRRDRGGAGELFF. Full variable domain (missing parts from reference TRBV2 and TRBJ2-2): EPEVTQTPSHQVTQMGQEVILRCVPISNHLYFYWYRQILGQKVEFLVSFYNNEISEKSEIFDDQFSVERPDGSNFTLKIRSTKLEDSAMYFCASRRDRGGAGELFFGEGSRLTVL.

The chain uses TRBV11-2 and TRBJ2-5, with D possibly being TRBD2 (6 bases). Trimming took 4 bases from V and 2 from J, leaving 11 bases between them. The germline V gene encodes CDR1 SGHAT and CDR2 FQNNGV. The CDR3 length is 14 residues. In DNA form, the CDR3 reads TGTGCCAGCAGCTCCGGGACTGTACAAGAGACCCAGTACTTC. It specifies CASSSGTVQETQYF.

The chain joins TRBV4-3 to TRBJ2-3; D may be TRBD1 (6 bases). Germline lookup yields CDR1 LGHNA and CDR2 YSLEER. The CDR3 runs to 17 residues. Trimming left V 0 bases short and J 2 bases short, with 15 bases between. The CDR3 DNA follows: TGCGCCAGCAGCCAAGACTCAGGGGATGGGTACACAGATACGCAGTATTTT. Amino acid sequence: CASSQDSGDGYTDTQYF.

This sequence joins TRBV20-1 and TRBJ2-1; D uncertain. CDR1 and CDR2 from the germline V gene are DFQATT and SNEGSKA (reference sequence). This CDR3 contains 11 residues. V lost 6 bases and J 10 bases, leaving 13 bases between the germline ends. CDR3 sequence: CSAGNGPEQFF. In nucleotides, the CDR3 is TGCAGTGCCGGAAACGGGCCCGAGCAGTTCTTC.

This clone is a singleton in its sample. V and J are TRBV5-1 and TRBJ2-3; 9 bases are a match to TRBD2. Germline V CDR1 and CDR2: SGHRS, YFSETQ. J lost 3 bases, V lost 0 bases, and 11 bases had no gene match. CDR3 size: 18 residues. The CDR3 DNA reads TGCGCCAGCAGCTTGGCGCCGATGACTAGCGGACCAACAGATACGCAGTATTTT. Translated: CASSLAPMTSGPTDTQYF. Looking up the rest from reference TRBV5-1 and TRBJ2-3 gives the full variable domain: KAGVTQTPRYLIKTRGQQVTLSCSPISGHRSVSWYQQTPGQGLQFLFEYFSETQRNKGNFPGRFSGRQFSNSRSEMNVSTLELGDSALYLCASSLAPMTSGPTDTQYFGPGTRLTVL.

The chain's CDR3 is CASSDPGQGAGDTQYF. The CDR3 DNA is TGTGCCAGCAGTGACCCGGGACAGGGGGCGGGAGATACGCAGTATTTT. The V and J genes are TRBV6-1 and TRBJ2-3, with 12 nucleotides matching TRBD1. With V trimmed by 3 bases and J by 5 bases, 6 bases remained unmatched. The CDR3 is 16 amino acids. From germline, CDR1 is MNHNS and CDR2 SASEGT.

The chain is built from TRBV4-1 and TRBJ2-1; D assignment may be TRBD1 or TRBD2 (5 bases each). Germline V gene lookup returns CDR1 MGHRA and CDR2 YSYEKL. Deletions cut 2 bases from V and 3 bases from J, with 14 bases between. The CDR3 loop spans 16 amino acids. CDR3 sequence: CASSQRGPTNYNEQFF. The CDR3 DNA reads TGCGCCAGCAGCCAAAGGGGCCCGACTAACTACAATGAGCAGTTCTTC.

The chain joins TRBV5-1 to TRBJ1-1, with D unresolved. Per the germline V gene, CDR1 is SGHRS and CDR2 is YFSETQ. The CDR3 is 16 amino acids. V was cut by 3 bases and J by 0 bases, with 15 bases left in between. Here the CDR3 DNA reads TGCGCCAGCAGCTCCGGACGGGGTCCCATGAACACTGAAGCTTTCTTT. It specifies CASSSGRGPMNTEAFF.

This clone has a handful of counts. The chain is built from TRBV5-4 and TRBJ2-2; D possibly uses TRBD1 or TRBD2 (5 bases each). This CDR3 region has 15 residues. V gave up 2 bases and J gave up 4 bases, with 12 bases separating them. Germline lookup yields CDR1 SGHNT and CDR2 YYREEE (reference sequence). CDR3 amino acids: CASSFRDAGTGELFF. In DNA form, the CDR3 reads TGTGCCAGCAGCTTTCGGGACGCCGGCACCGGGGAGCTGTTTTTT.

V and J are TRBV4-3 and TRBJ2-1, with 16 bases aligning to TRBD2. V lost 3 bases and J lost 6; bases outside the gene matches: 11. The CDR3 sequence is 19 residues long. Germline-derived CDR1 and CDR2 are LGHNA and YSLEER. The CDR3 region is CASSHPGTSGGGGFNEQFF. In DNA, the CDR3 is TGCGCCAGCAGCCACCCCGGGACTAGCGGGGGGGGAGGTTTCAATGAGCAGTTCTTC.

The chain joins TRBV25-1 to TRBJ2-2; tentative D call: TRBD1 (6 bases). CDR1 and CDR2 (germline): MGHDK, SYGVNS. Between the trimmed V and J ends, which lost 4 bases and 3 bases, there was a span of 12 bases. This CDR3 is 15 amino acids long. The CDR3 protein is CASSGTGRDTGELFF. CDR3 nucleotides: TGTGCCAGCAGTGGAACAGGGAGAGACACCGGGGAGCTGTTTTTT. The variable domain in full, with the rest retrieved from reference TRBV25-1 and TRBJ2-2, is EADIYQTPRYLVIGTGKKITLECSQTMGHDKMYWYQQDPGMELHLIHYSYGVNSTEKGDLSSESTVSRIRTEHFPLTLESARPSHTSQYLCASSGTGRDTGELFFGEGSRLTVL.

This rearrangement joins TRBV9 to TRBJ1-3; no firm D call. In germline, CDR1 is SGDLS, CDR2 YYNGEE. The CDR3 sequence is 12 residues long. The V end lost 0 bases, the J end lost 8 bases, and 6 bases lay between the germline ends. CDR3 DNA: TGTGCCAGCAGCGTAGATAGGGACACCATATATTTT. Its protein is CASSVDRDTIYF.

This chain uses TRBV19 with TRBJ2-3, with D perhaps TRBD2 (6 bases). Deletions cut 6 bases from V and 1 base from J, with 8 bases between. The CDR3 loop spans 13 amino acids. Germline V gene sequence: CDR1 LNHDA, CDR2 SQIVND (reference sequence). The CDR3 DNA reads TGTGCCAGTAGGGGGACTGGCACAGATACGCAGTATTTT. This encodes CASRGTGTDTQYF.

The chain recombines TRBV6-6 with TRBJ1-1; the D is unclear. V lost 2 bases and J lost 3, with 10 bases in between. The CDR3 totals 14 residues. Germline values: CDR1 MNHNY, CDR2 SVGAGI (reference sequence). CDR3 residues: CASSYEALDTEAFF. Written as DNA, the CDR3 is TGTGCCAGCAGTTACGAGGCGTTAGACACTGAAGCTTTCTTT.